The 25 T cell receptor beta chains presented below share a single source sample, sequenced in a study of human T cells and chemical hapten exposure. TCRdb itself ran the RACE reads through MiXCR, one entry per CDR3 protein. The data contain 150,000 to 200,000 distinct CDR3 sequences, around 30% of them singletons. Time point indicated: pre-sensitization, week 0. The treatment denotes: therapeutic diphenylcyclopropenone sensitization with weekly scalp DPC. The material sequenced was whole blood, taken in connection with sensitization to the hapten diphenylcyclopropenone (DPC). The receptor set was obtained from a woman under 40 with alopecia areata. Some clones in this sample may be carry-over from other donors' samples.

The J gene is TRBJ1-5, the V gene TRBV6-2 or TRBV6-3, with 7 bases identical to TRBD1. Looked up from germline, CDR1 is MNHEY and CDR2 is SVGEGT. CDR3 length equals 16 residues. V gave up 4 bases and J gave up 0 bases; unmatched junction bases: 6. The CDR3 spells CASSLGTDFSNQPQHF. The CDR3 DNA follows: TGTGCCAGCAGTTTGGGGACAGATTTTAGCAATCAGCCCCAGCATTTT.

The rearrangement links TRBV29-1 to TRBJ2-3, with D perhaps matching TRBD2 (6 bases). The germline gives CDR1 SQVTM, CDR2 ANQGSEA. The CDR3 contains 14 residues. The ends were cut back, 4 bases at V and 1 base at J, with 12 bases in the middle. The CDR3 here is CSVVKWEGTDTQYF. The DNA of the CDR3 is TGCAGCGTTGTGAAGTGGGAGGGCACAGATACGCAGTATTTT.

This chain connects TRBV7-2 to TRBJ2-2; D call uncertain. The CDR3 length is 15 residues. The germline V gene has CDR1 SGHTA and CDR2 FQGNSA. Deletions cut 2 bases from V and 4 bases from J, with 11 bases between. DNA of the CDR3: TGTGCCAGCAGCTTAAATGGCTATCTCACCGGGGAGCTGTTTTTT. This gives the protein CASSLNGYLTGELFF.

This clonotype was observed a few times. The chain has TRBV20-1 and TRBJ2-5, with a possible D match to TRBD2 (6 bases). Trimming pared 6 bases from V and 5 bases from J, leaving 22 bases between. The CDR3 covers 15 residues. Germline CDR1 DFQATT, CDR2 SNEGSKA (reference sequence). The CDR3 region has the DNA TGCAGTGCCAGACCTGGTGGGACTCTAGAGGAGACCCAGTACTTC. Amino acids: CSARPGGTLEETQYF.

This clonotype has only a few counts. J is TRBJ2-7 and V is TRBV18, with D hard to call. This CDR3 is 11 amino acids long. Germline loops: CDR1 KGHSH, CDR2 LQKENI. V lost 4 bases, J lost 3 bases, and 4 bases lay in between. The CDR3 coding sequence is TGTGCCAGCTCACTCGACTACGAGCAGTACTTC. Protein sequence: CASSLDYEQYF. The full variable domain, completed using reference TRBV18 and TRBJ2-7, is NAGVMQNPRHLVRRRGQEARLRCSPMKGHSHVYWYRQLPEEGLKFMVYLQKENIIDESGMPKERFSAEFPKEGPSILRIQQVVRGDSAAYFCASSLDYEQYFGPGTRLTVT.

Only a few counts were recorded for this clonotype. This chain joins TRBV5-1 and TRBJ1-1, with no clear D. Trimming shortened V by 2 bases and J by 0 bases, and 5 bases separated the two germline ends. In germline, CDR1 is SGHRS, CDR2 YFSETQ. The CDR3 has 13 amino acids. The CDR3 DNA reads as TGCGCCAGCAGCTTTGCGGTGAACACTGAAGCTTTCTTT. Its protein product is CASSFAVNTEAFF.

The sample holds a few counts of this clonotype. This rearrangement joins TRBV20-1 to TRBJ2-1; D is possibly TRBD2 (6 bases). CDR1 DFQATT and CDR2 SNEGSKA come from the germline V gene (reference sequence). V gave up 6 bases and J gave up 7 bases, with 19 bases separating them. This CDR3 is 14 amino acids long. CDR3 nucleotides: TGCAGTGCCGCCGGGGTTAGCGGAACAAATGAGCAGTTCTTC. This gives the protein CSAAGVSGTNEQFF.

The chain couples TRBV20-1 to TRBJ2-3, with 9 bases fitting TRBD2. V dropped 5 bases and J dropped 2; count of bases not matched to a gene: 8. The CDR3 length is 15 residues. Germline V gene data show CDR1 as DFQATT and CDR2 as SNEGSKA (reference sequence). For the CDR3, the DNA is TGCAGTGCTCAGTCGGTAGCGGGGGACACAGATACGCAGTATTTT. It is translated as CSAQSVAGDTDTQYF.

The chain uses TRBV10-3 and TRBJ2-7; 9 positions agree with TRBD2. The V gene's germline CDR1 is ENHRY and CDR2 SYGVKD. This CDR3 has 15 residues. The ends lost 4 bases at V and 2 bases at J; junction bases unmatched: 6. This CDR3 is CAISGLAGTPYEQYF. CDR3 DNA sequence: TGTGCCATCAGTGGGCTAGCGGGGACCCCCTACGAGCAGTACTTC.

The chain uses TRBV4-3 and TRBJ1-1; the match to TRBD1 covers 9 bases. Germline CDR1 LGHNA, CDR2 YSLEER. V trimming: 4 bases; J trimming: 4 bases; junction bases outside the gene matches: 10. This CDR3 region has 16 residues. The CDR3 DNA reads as TGCGCCAGCAGCCGAAGAGGGACAGGGCGCGGCACTGAAGCTTTCTTT. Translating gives CASSRRGTGRGTEAFF.

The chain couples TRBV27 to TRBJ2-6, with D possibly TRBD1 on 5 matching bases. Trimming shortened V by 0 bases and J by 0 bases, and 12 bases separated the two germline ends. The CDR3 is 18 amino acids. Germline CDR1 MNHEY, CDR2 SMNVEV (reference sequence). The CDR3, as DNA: TGTGCCAGCAGTTTATCCGCAGGGATTTCCTCTGGGGCCAACGTCCTGACTTTC. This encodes CASSLSAGISSGANVLTF.

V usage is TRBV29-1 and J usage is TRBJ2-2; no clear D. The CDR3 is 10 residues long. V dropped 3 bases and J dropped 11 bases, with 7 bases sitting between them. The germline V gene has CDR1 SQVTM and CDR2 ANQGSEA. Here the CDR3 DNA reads TGCAGCGTTGAGAAGGGTGAGCTGTTTTTT. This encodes CSVEKGELFF.

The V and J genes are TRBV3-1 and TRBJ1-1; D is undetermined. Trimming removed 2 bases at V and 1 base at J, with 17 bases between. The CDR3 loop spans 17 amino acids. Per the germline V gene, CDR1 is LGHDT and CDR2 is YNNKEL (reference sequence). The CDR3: CASSQLLGPSRNTEAFF. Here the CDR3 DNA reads TGTGCCAGCAGCCAACTTCTAGGACCGTCCCGGAACACTGAAGCTTTCTTT.

The CDR3 coding sequence is TGTGCCAGCAGGTTCGACAGGGGGACAACTAATGAAAAACTGTTTTTT. Translation: CASRFDRGTTNEKLFF. The chain couples TRBV2 to TRBJ1-4, with 9 positions matching TRBD1. The CDR3 runs 16 residues. V dropped 6 bases and J dropped 0; count of bases not matched to a gene: 5. Looked up from germline, CDR1 is SNHLY and CDR2 is FYNNEI. The variable domain in full, completed from reference TRBV2 and TRBJ1-4, reads EPEVTQTPSHQVTQMGQEVILRCVPISNHLYFYWYRQILGQKVEFLVSFYNNEISEKSEIFDDQFSVERPDGSNFTLKIRSTKLEDSAMYFCASRFDRGTTNEKLFFGSGTQLSVL.

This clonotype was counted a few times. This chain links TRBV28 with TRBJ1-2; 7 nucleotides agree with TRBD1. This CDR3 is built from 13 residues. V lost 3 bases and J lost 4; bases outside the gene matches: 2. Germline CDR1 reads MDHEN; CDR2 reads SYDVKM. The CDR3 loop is CASSLGTAYGYTF. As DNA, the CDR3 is TGTGCCAGCAGTTTGGGGACAGCCTATGGCTACACCTTC.

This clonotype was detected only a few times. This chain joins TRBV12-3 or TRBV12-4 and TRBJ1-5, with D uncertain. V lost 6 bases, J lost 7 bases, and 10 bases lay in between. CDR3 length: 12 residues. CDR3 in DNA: TGTGCCAGCAGCATGGATGGACAGCCCCAGCATTTT. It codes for CASSMDGQPQHF.

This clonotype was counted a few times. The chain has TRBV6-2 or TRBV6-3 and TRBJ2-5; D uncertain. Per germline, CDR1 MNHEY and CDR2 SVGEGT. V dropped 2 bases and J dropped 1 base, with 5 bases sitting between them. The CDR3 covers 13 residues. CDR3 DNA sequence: TGTGCCAGCAGTTACGAATCCCAAGAGACCCAGTACTTC. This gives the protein CASSYESQETQYF.

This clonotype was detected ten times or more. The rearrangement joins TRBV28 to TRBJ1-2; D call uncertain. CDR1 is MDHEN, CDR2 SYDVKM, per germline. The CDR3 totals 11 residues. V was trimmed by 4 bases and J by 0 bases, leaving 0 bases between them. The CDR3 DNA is TGTGCCAGCAGTTCTAACTATGGCTACACCTTC. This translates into CASSSNYGYTF.

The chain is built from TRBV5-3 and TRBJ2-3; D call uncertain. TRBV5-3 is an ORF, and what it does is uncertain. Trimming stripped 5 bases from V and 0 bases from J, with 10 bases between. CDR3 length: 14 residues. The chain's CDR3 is CARRSRTSTDTQYF. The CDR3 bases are TGTGCCAGAAGAAGCCGAACTAGCACAGATACGCAGTATTTT.

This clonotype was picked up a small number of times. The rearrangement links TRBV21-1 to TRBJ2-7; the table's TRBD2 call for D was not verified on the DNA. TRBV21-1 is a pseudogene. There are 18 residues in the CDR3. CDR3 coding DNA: TGTGCCAGCAGCAAATTCGGGAGACTAAACGGAGCTGCCAACGAGCAGTACTTC. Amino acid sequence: CASSKFGRLNGAANEQYF.

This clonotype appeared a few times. The CDR3 here is CASSTHRGDTQYF. Here the CDR3 DNA reads TGTGCCAGCAGCACCCACAGGGGAGATACGCAGTATTTT. The rearrangement links TRBV9 to TRBJ2-3; TRBD1 aligns across 7 bases. This CDR3 has 13 amino acids. CDR1 SGDLS and CDR2 YYNGEE come from the germline V gene. V lost 4 bases to trimming and J lost 5 bases; unmatched junction nucleotides: 4.

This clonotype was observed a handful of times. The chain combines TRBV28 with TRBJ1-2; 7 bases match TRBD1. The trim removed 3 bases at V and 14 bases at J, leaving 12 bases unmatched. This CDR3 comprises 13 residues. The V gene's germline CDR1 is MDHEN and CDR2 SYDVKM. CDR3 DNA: TGTGCCAGCAGTTTTGGGACAGAAGCACAAGGGACCTTC. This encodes CASSFGTEAQGTF.

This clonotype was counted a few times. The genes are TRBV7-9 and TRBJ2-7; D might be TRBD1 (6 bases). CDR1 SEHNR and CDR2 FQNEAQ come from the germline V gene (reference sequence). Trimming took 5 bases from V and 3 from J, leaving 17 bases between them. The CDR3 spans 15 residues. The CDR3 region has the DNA TGTGCCAGCAGCCCCCGGACAGACCGTATCTACGAGCAGTACTTC. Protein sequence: CASSPRTDRIYEQYF. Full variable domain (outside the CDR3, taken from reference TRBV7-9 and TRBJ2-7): DTGVSQNPRHKITKRGQNVTFRCDPISEHNRLYWYRQTLGQGPEFLTYFQNEAQLEKSRLLSDRFSAERPKGSFSTLEIQRTEQGDSAMYLCASSPRTDRIYEQYFGPGTRLTVT.

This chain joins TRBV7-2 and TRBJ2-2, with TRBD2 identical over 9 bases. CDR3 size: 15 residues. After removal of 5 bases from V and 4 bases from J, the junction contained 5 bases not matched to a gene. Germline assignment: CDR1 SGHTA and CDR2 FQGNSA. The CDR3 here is CASSPQAGGTGELFF. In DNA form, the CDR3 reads TGTGCCAGCAGCCCGCAAGCGGGGGGCACCGGGGAGCTGTTTTTT.

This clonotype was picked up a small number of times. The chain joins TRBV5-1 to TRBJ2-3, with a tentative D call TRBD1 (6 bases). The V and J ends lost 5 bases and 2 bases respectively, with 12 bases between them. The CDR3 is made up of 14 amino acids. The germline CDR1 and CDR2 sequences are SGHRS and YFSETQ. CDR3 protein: CASRSGTTTDTQYF. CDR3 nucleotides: TGCGCCAGCAGGTCGGGGACAACCACAGATACGCAGTATTTT.